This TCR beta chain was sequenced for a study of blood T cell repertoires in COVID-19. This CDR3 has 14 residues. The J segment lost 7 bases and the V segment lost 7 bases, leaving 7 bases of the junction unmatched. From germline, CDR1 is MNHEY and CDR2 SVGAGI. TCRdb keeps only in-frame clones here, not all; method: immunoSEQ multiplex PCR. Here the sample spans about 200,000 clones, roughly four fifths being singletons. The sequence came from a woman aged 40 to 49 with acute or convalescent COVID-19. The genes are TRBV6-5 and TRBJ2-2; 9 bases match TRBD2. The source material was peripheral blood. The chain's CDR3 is CASKAGGPNGELFF. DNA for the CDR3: TGTGCCAGCAAGGCGGGGGGGCCGAACGGGGAGCTGTTTTTT.